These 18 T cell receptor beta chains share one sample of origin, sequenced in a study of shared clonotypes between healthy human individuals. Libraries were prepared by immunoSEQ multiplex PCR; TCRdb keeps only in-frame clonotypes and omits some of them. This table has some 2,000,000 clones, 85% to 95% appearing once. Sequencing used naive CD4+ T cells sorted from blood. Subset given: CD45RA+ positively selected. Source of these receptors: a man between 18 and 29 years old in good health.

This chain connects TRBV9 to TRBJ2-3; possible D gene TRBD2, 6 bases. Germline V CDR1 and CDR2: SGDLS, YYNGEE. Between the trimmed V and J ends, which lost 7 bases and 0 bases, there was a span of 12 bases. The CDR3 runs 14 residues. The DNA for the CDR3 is TGTGCCAGCCGGGGAGGAAGTAGCACAGATACGCAGTATTTT. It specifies CASRGGSSTDTQYF.

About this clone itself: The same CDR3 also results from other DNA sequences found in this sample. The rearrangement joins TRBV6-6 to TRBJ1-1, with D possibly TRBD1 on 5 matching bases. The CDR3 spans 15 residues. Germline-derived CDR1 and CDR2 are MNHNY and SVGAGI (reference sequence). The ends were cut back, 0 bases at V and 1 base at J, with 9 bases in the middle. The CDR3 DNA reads TGTGCCAGCAGTTACTCTGGGAGGGGGAACACTGAAGCTTTCTTT. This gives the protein CASSYSGRGNTEAFF.

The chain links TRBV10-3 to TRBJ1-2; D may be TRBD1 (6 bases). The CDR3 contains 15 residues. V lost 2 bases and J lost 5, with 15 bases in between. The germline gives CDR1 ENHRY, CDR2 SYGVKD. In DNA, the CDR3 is TGTGCCATCAGTGAGGGGCAGGGGATAGGGTATGGCTACACCTTC. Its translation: CAISEGQGIGYGYTF.

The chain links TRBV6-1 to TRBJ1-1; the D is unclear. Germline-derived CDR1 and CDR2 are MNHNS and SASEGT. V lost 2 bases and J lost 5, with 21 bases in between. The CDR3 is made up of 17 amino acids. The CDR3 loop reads CASSEYAWGGRATEAFF. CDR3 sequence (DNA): TGTGCCAGCAGTGAATACGCTTGGGGAGGGCGAGCAACTGAAGCTTTCTTT.

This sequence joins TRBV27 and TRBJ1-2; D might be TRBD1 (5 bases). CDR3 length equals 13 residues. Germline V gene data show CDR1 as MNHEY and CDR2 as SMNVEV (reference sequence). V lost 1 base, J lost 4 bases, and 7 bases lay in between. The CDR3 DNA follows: TGTGCCAGCAGTTTATATACAGGCTATGGCTACACCTTC. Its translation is CASSLYTGYGYTF.

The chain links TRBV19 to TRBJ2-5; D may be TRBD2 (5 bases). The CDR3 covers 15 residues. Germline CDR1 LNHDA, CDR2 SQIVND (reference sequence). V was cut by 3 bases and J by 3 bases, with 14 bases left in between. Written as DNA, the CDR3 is TGTGCCAGTAGTATGGTGGGGAAGGGAGAAGAGACCCAGTACTTC. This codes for CASSMVGKGEETQYF.

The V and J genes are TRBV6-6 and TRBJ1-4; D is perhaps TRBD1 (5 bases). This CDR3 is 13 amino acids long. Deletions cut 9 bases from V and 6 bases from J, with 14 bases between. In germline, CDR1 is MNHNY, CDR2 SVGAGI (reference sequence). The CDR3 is CASRGEGYEKLFF. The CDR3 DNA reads TGTGCCAGTAGGGGCGAGGGCTATGAAAAACTGTTTTTT.

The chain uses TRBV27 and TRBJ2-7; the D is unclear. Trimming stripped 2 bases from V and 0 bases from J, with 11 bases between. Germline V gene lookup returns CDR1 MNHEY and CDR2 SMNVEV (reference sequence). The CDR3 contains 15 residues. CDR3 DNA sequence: TGTGCCAGCAGTTTAGGGCGCGCTTACTCCTACGAGCAGTACTTC. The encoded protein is CASSLGRAYSYEQYF.

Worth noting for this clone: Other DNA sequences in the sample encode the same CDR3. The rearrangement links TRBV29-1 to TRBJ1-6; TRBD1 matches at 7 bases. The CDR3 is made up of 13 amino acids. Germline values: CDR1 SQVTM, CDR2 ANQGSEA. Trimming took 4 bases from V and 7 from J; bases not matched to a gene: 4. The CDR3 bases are TGCAGCGTTGGACAGGGCGGGAATTCACCCCTCCACTTT. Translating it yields CSVGQGGNSPLHF.

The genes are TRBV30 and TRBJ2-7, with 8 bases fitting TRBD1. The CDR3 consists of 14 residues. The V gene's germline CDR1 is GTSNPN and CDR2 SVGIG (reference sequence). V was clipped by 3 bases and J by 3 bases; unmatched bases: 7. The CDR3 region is CAWRIPGTGYEQYF. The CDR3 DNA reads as TGTGCCTGGAGGATTCCCGGGACAGGCTACGAGCAGTACTTC.

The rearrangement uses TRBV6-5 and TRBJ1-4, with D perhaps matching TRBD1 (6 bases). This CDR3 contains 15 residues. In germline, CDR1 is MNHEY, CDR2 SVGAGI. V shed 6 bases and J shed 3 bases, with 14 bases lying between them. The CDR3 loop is CASRETGIPNEKLFF. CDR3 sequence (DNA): TGTGCCAGCAGGGAAACAGGGATCCCTAATGAAAAACTGTTTTTT.

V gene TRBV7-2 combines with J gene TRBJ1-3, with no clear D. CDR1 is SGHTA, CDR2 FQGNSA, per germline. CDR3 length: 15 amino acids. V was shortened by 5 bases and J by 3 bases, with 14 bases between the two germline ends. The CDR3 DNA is TGTGCCAGCAGCCCCTCGGTAGGGAATGGAAACACCATATATTTT. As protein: CASSPSVGNGNTIYF. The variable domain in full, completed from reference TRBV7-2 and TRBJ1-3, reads GAGVSQSPSNKVTEKGKDVELRCDPISGHTALYWYRQSLGQGLEFLIYFQGNSAPDKSGLPSDRFSAERTGGSVSTLTIQRTQQEDSAVYLCASSPSVGNGNTIYFGEGSWLTVV.

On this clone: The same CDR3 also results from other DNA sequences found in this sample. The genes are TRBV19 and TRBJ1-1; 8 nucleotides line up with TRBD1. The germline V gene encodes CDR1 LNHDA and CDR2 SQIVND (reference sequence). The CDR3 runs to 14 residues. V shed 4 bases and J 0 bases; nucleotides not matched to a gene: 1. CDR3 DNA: TGTGCCAGTAGTAGGACAGGGATGAACACTGAAGCTTTCTTT. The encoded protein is CASSRTGMNTEAFF.

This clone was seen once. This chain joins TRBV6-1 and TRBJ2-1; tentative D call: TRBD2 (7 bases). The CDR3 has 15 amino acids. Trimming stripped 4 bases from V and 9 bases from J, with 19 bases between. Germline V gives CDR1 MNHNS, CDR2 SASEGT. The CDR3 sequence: CASSATTRGAGEQFF. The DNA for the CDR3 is TGTGCCAGCAGTGCCACCACCCGGGGGGCCGGTGAGCAGTTCTTC.

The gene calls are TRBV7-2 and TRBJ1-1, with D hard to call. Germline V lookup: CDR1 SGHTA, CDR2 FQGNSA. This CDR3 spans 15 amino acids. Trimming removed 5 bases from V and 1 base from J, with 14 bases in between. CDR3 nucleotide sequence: TGTGCCAGCAGCCCCCGCAGCCCCTCGAACACTGAAGCTTTCTTT. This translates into CASSPRSPSNTEAFF.

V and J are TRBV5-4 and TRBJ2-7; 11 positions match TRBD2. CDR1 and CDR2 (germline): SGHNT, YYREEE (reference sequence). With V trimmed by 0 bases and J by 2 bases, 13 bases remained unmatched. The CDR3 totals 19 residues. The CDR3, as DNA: TGTGCCAGCAGCTTGGCCTCAGCCCTAGCGGGAGGCAAGACCTACGAGCAGTACTTC. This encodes CASSLASALAGGKTYEQYF.

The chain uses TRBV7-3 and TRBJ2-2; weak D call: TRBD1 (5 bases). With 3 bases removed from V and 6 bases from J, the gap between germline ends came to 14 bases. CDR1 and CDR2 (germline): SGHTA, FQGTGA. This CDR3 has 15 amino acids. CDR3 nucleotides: TGTGCCAGCAGCTTCGGACAAGCCTCCGCCGGGGAGCTGTTTTTT. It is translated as CASSFGQASAGELFF.

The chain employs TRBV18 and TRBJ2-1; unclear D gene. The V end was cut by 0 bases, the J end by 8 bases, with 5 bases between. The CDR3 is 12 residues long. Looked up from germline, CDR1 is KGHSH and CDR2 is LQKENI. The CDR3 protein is CASSPPSDEQFF. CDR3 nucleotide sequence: TGTGCCAGCTCACCACCGAGCGATGAGCAGTTCTTC.